The 9 T cell receptor beta chains listed next were all sequenced from one sample in a study of lymphopenia after photon versus proton radiotherapy. The protocol was immunoSEQ multiplex PCR, while the TCRdb copy is restricted to in-frame clones and leaves out a portion. The sample has around 28,000 clones; over 75% are singletons. Here the sequenced sample was peripheral blood, taken from a patient treated with photon-based radiotherapy. The receptors shown here come from a man between 50 and 59 years old with gastric cancer.

This clone was seen only once. The V gene is TRBV2, the J gene TRBJ2-6, with unresolved D. V shed 6 bases and J shed 0 bases, with 9 bases lying between them. The CDR3 is 15 residues long. Germline values: CDR1 SNHLY, CDR2 FYNNEI. CDR3: CASRWTSSGANVLTF. Written as DNA, the CDR3 is TGTGCCAGCAGATGGACCTCCTCTGGGGCCAACGTCCTGACTTTC.

CDR3 nucleotides: TGTGCCAGCAGCTTAGCGGGGGGGACGCAGTATTTT. The encoded protein is CASSLAGGTQYF. The chain recombines TRBV5-6 with TRBJ2-3; 10 bases are a match to TRBD2. V dropped 2 bases and J dropped 9; count of bases not matched to a gene: 0. The CDR3 is 12 amino acids. Germline CDR1 is SGHDT and CDR2 is YYEEEE.

V and J are TRBV18 and TRBJ1-1; 8 nucleotides agree with TRBD1. CDR3 length equals 14 residues. The germline V gene encodes CDR1 KGHSH and CDR2 LQKENI. The junction had 7 bases not matched to a gene; V was cut back by 5 bases and J by 5 bases. The DNA for the CDR3 is TGTGCCAGCTCATCCCGGACAGGGCGGACTGAAGCTTTCTTT. It codes for CASSSRTGRTEAFF.

The gene calls are TRBV9 and TRBJ2-3; TRBD2 matches at 12 bases. CDR1 is SGDLS and CDR2 is YYNGEE in the germline V gene. This CDR3 region has 15 residues. The V gene end was trimmed by 2 bases and the J gene end by 4 bases; junction bases not matched to a gene: 2. CDR3: CASSVLAGGPDTQYF. The CDR3 bases are TGTGCCAGCAGCGTGCTAGCGGGGGGGCCAGATACGCAGTATTTT.

The chain is built from TRBV5-1 and TRBJ1-4; no definite D call. Trimming left V 1 base short and J 5 bases short, with 9 bases between. The CDR3 spans 14 residues. Germline CDR1 is SGHRS and CDR2 is YFSETQ. As DNA, the CDR3 is TGCGCCAGCAGCTTGTCCCGGATGAATGAAAAACTGTTTTTT. It yields the protein CASSLSRMNEKLFF.

This chain joins TRBV5-1 and TRBJ1-6; TRBD1 matches 7 bases. Germline CDR1 and CDR2: SGHRS and YFSETQ. This CDR3 spans 15 amino acids. With 0 bases clipped from V and 7 bases from J, the junction kept 4 bases outside the gene matches. DNA of the CDR3: TGCGCCAGCAGCTTGGGGGACAGCCCCAATTCACCCCTCCACTTT. This sequence encodes CASSLGDSPNSPLHF.

This rearrangement joins TRBV27 to TRBJ2-3, with 7 bases matching TRBD1. V trimming: 6 bases; J trimming: 9 bases; junction bases outside the gene matches: 15. CDR1 is MNHEY and CDR2 is SMNVEV in the germline V gene (reference sequence). The CDR3 is 15 amino acids. As DNA, the CDR3 is TGTGCCAGCAGGGCGACAGGGAGAGGAGTAGGCACGCAGTATTTT. The encoded protein is CASRATGRGVGTQYF.

The chain recombines TRBV5-6 with TRBJ2-2; D gene ambiguous. The CDR3 consists of 14 residues. Per germline, CDR1 SGHDT and CDR2 YYEEEE. The V and J ends lost 3 bases and 3 bases respectively, with 9 bases between them. The DNA of the CDR3 is TGTGCCAGCAGCTCCAGAGTTCACACCGGGGAGCTGTTTTTT. It is translated as CASSSRVHTGELFF.

This clone has just a few counts. The genes are TRBV6-5 and TRBJ1-2; D is undetermined. Germline CDR1 reads MNHEY; CDR2 reads SVGAGI. With 0 bases removed from V and 5 bases from J, the gap between germline ends came to 10 bases. The CDR3 extends over 14 amino acids. The CDR3 sequence is CASSYSPAEYGYTF. The CDR3 DNA follows: TGTGCCAGCAGTTACTCCCCCGCGGAATATGGCTACACCTTC.